This passage covers 21 T cell receptor beta chains from one sample sequenced in a study of vaccination and CD4 T cells after COVID-19. The antigens these receptors bind are not known. Treatment specified: approximately nine-day PBMC culture with coronavirus spike peptide pools or control peptides (ViraFEST assay). Sequenced with the Oncomine TCR Beta short-read assay was DNA taken from cultured CD4+ T cells. TCRdb used MiXCR to reprocess the PCR reads, holding one entry per CDR3 protein. The top ten clones hold around 30% of a sample with thousands of distinct CDR3 sequences, 58% of them seen once. The sequenced material came from CD4+ T cells from blood, cultured in vitro. The receptors here all came from a human donor who had recovered from COVID-19.

The chain recombines TRBV20-1 with TRBJ1-2; D gene unclear. The CDR3 is 13 amino acids. Between the trimmed V and J ends, which lost 5 bases and 1 base, there was a span of 11 bases. Germline V CDR1 and CDR2: DFQATT, SNEGSKA (reference sequence). CDR3 sequence: CSALGIRNYGYTF. The CDR3, as DNA: TGCAGTGCTCTCGGCATACGTAACTATGGCTACACCTTC.

The rearrangement uses TRBV12-3 or TRBV12-4 and TRBJ2-1, with D unresolved. V lost 5 bases, J lost 5 bases, and 10 bases lay in between. The CDR3 is made up of 13 amino acids. CDR3 nucleotides: TGTGCCAGCAGTGCCAGAACCGACAATGAGCAGTTCTTC. Amino acids: CASSARTDNEQFF.

This clonotype occurred a few times. This sequence joins TRBV6-1 and TRBJ2-3; D remains ambiguous. The CDR3 is 14 residues long. V was cut by 6 bases and J by 4 bases, with 14 bases left in between. Per germline, CDR1 MNHNS and CDR2 SASEGT. The CDR3: CASRPTGWSDTQYF. The CDR3 DNA follows: TGTGCCAGCAGACCAACTGGATGGTCAGATACGCAGTATTTT.

This clonotype is medium-sized in the sample. The chain carries TRBV18 and TRBJ2-3; D is uncertain. V was cut by 6 bases and J by 2 bases, with 9 bases left in between. Germline V gives CDR1 KGHSH, CDR2 LQKENI. The CDR3 is 13 residues long. CDR3 amino acids: CASSFSTTDTQYF. CDR3 nucleotides: TGTGCCAGCTCTTTCTCCACCACAGATACGCAGTATTTT.

The V call is TRBV12-3 or TRBV12-4, the J call TRBJ2-7; the D is unclear. Trimming removed 1 base from V and 0 bases from J, with 13 bases in between. The CDR3 has 16 amino acids. In DNA form, the CDR3 reads TGTGCCAGCAGTTTAGAGTCGGCGTATAGCTCCTACGAGCAGTACTTC. Its translation: CASSLESAYSSYEQYF.

This clonotype has just one count. The rearrangement links TRBV18 to TRBJ1-5; the D gene is possibly TRBD1 (6 bases). Trimming took off 8 bases at V and 3 bases at J, with 11 bases between the two ends. Germline V gene sequence: CDR1 KGHSH, CDR2 LQKENI. The CDR3 totals 13 residues. CDR3 amino acids: CASAGQDNQPQHF. CDR3 sequence (DNA): TGTGCCAGCGCGGGACAAGACAATCAGCCCCAGCATTTT. Drawing the rest from reference TRBV18 and TRBJ1-5, the complete variable domain is NAGVMQNPRHLVRRRGQEARLRCSPMKGHSHVYWYRQLPEEGLKFMVYLQKENIIDESGMPKERFSAEFPKEGPSILRIQQVVRGDSAAYFCASAGQDNQPQHFGDGTRLSIL.

The rearrangement links TRBV20-1 to TRBJ1-4; no definite D call. V lost 0 bases, J lost 5 bases, and 10 bases lay in between. Germline CDR1 is DFQATT and CDR2 is SNEGSKA (reference sequence). CDR3 length equals 14 residues. The CDR3 DNA reads TGCAGTGCTAGAGATATGAAGTGGAATGAAAAACTGTTTTTT. The encoded protein is CSARDMKWNEKLFF.

This clonotype rates as large. The rearrangement uses TRBV7-2 and TRBJ2-3; D is ambiguous. The V end lost 4 bases, the J end lost 3 bases, and 11 bases lay between the germline ends. Germline CDR1 and CDR2: SGHTA and FQGNSA. This CDR3 has 14 amino acids. The CDR3, as DNA: TGTGCCAGCAGCTCCTACATGGAAACAGATACGCAGTATTTT. Translation: CASSSYMETDTQYF.

This sequence joins TRBV20-1 and TRBJ1-1; D remains unclear. Trimming cost V 7 bases and J 3 bases, with 12 bases left between them. The CDR3 is made up of 12 amino acids. Germline CDR1 is DFQATT and CDR2 is SNEGSKA (reference sequence). The CDR3 here is CSVDPNYTEAFF. CDR3 DNA: TGCAGTGTTGACCCTAACTACACTGAAGCTTTCTTT.

This clonotype was picked up a small number of times. The genes are TRBV4-2 and TRBJ1-2; D not certain. Germline assignment: CDR1 LGHNA and CDR2 YNFKEQ. The CDR3 has 13 amino acids. Between the trimmed V and J ends, which lost 1 base and 8 bases, there was a span of 11 bases. The CDR3 is CASSQVGRWGYTF. The CDR3 region has the DNA TGTGCCAGCAGCCAAGTAGGACGTTGGGGCTACACCTTC.

The chain has TRBV11-2 and TRBJ1-1, with D possibly being TRBD1 (5 bases). The CDR3 runs to 13 residues. The germline V gene encodes CDR1 SGHAT and CDR2 FQNNGV. Trimming removed 6 bases at V and 7 bases at J, with 15 bases between. In DNA form, the CDR3 reads TGTGCCAGCAGACAAGTAGGGACCGATGAAGCTTTCTTT. It yields the protein CASRQVGTDEAFF.

The chain has TRBV19 and TRBJ2-1, with 10 bases identical to TRBD1. The last part of the DNA fits TRBJ2-7 better; the J call may be wrong. This CDR3 is built from 15 residues. Germline V gene lookup returns CDR1 LNHDA and CDR2 SQIVND (reference sequence). The CDR3 DNA is TGTGCCTCGAGGGGGCGGACAGGGGGGGACTACGAGCAGTACTTC. This gives the protein CASRGRTGGDYEQYF.

This clonotype turned up a few times. The rearrangement uses TRBV7-9 and TRBJ1-1; D ambiguous. The germline V gene has CDR1 SEHNR and CDR2 FQNEAQ (reference sequence). The V and J ends lost 1 base and 7 bases respectively, with 7 bases between them. CDR3 size: 12 residues. CDR3 in DNA: TGTGCCAGCAGCTTAGTAGTCGGTGAAGCTTTCTTT. Protein sequence: CASSLVVGEAFF. The complete variable domain, with remaining parts taken from reference TRBV7-9 and TRBJ1-1, reads DTGVSQNPRHKITKRGQNVTFRCDPISEHNRLYWYRQTLGQGPEFLTYFQNEAQLEKSRLLSDRFSAERPKGSFSTLEIQRTEQGDSAMYLCASSLVVGEAFFGQGTRLTVV.

A word on this clonotype: The junction differs from germline at one of its ends, possibly a read error. The chain combines TRBV27 with TRBJ2-6; 9 bases align to TRBD1. There are 19 residues in the CDR3. Germline V gives CDR1 MNHEY, CDR2 SMNVEV (reference sequence). The CDR3 bases are TGTGCCAGCAGTTTGAAACTCGACAGGGGGAGCTCTGGGGCCAACGTCCGGACTTTC. Its protein is CASSLKLDRGSSGANVRTF.

The chain is built from TRBV10-3 and TRBJ2-3, with 9 positions matching TRBD2. The V gene end was trimmed by 0 bases and the J gene end by 7 bases; junction bases not matched to a gene: 2. Germline CDR1 ENHRY, CDR2 SYGVKD. The CDR3 contains 14 residues. The CDR3 region has the DNA TGTGCCATCAGTGAGTCGGGGACTAGCAATACGCAGTATTTT. Amino acids: CAISESGTSNTQYF.

The chain is built from TRBV6-5 and TRBJ1-5; 7 bases map to TRBD1. This CDR3 spans 16 amino acids. Germline CDR1 MNHEY, CDR2 SVGAGI. V dropped 2 bases and J dropped 1; count of bases not matched to a gene: 5. CDR3 sequence (DNA): TGTGCCAGCAGTTACCAGACAGGGATGAGCAATCAGCCCCAGCATTTT. This gives the protein CASSYQTGMSNQPQHF.

This clonotype was observed a few times. The V and J genes are TRBV27 and TRBJ1-5; D gene ambiguous. Germline CDR1 reads MNHEY; CDR2 reads SMNVEV (reference sequence). Trimming cost V 6 bases and J 4 bases, with 7 bases left between them. CDR3 length equals 12 residues. The CDR3 sequence is CASSPRNQPQHF. CDR3 bases: TGTGCCAGCAGCCCACGAAATCAGCCCCAGCATTTT.

The chain combines TRBV6-2 or TRBV6-3 with TRBJ2-7; D is possibly TRBD2 (5 bases). Trimming shortened V by 2 bases and J by 2 bases, and 7 bases separated the two germline ends. Germline-derived CDR1 and CDR2 are MNHEY and SVGEGT. The CDR3 length is 13 residues. This chain's CDR3 is CASSYSGPYEQYF. The CDR3 DNA sequence: TGTGCCAGCAGTTACAGCGGACCCTACGAGCAGTACTTC.

This clonotype was found once. This CDR3 fails to terminate in the conserved phenylalanine or tryptophan, so it likely reflects a read error. The rearrangement joins TRBV7-2 to TRBJ2-3, with D uncertain. Trimming took off 5 bases at V and 2 bases at J, with 8 bases between the two ends. CDR1 SGHTA and CDR2 FQGNSA come from the germline V gene. The CDR3 contains 13 residues. Here the CDR3 DNA reads TGTGCCAGCAGCGATAGTGTCACAGATACGCAGTATCTT. It is translated as CASSDSVTDTQYL.

The rearrangement joins TRBV7-9 to TRBJ1-1; 7 nucleotides agree with TRBD1. The ends lost 5 bases at V and 0 bases at J; junction bases unmatched: 9. Germline-derived CDR1 and CDR2 are SEHNR and FQNEAQ (reference sequence). This CDR3 is 16 amino acids long. CDR3 in amino acids: CASSQRQGIMNTEAFF. The CDR3, as DNA: TGTGCCAGCAGCCAAAGACAGGGCATAATGAACACTGAAGCTTTCTTT.

The V gene is TRBV27, the J gene TRBJ2-1; TRBD2 matches at 9 bases. Germline trimming cut 5 bases from V and 3 bases from J; bases unmatched to any gene: 2. The CDR3 length is 14 residues. From germline, CDR1 is MNHEY and CDR2 SMNVEV (reference sequence). CDR3 protein: CASSLAGYYNEQFF. CDR3 DNA sequence: TGTGCCAGCAGTCTAGCGGGGTACTACAATGAGCAGTTCTTC.